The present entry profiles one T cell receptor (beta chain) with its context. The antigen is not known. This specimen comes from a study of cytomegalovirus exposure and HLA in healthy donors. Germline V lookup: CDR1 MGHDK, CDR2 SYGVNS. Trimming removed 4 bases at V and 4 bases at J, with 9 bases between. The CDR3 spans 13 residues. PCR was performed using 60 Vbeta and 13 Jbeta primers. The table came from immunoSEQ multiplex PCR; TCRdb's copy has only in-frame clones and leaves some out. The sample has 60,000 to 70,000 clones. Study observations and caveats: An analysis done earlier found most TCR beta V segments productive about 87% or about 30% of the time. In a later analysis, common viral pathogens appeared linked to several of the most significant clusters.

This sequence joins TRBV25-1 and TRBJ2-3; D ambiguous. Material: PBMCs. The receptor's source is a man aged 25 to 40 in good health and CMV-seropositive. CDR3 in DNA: TGTGCCAGCAGTGGAAATAGTCCAGATACGCAGTATTTT. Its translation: CASSGNSPDTQYF.